The 8 T cell receptor beta chains reported below all come from one sample, sequenced in a study of blood T cell repertoires in COVID-19. Produced via immunoSEQ multiplex PCR; TCRdb's table is partial and in-frame only. The profile shows approximately 200,000 clones, roughly four fifths of them singletons. Sequenced: PBMCs or T cells enriched from blood (not recorded which). The source of these receptors is a man aged 40-55 years who had recovered from COVID-19.

The chain joins TRBV19 to TRBJ2-7; 7 bases line up with TRBD2. Germline loops: CDR1 LNHDA, CDR2 SQIVND (reference sequence). V lost 1 base and J lost 2; bases outside the gene matches: 23. The CDR3 has 21 amino acids. CDR3 bases: TGTGCCAGTAGTATAGTATTTTCCCCCGTCCGTCCCCGGGAGGACCCCTACGAGCAGTACTTC. This translates into CASSIVFSPVRPREDPYEQYF. Filled out from reference TRBV19 and TRBJ2-7, the complete variable domain reads DGGITQSPKYLFRKEGQNVTLSCEQNLNHDAMYWYRQDPGQGLRLIYYSQIVNDFQKGDIAEGYSVSREKKESFPLTVTSAQKNPTAFYLCASSIVFSPVRPREDPYEQYFGPGTRLTVT.

The chain couples TRBV7-8 to TRBJ2-7; tentative D call: TRBD1 (5 bases). This CDR3 spans 14 amino acids. Trimming left V 2 bases short and J 2 bases short, with 10 bases between. Per germline, CDR1 SGHVS and CDR2 FQNEAQ. The CDR3 DNA sequence: TGTGCCAGCAGCTTATATAAGGGGACCTACGAGCAGTACTTC. This gives the protein CASSLYKGTYEQYF. Complete variable domain (other parts from reference TRBV7-8 and TRBJ2-7): GAGVSQSPRYKVAKRGQDVALRCDPISGHVSLFWYQQALGQGPEFLTYFQNEAQLDKSGLPSDRFFAERPEGSVSTLKIQRTQQEDSAVYLCASSLYKGTYEQYFGPGTRLTVT.

The chain is built from TRBV2 and TRBJ2-7; 10 nucleotides match TRBD2. CDR1 and CDR2 from the germline V gene are SNHLY and FYNNEI. J gave up 4 bases and V 2 bases, and 5 bases lay outside the gene matches. The CDR3 spans 15 residues. In nucleotides, the CDR3 is TGTGCCAGCAGTGAATTCCCAGCGGGAGGGTACGAGCAGTACTTC. Translation gives CASSEFPAGGYEQYF.

The rearrangement uses TRBV19 and TRBJ1-2; perhaps TRBD1 as D (5 bases). In germline, CDR1 is LNHDA, CDR2 SQIVND (reference sequence). V lost 4 bases and J lost 5, with 17 bases in between. The CDR3 is 15 residues long. CDR3 sequence: CASSNRGGVLYGYTF. In DNA, the CDR3 is TGTGCCAGTAGTAACCGGGGCGGGGTCCTATATGGCTACACCTTC.

The chain links TRBV3-1 (or the pseudogene TRBV3-2) to TRBJ1-5; 9 positions agree with TRBD1. The CDR3 totals 16 residues. In germline, CDR1 is LGHDT, CDR2 YNNKEL (reference sequence). After removal of 6 bases from V and 6 bases from J, the junction contained 12 bases not matched to a gene. The CDR3 coding sequence is TGTGCCAGCAGTCCAAATCCGGGACAGGGTTTTCAGCCCCAGCATTTT. It specifies CASSPNPGQGFQPQHF.

This clone was counted a few times. The V call is TRBV12-3 or TRBV12-4, the J call TRBJ2-2, with D unclear. The CDR3 spans 12 residues. V lost 11 bases and J 1 base, leaving 8 bases between the germline ends. The CDR3 sequence: CAGRRNTGELFF. In DNA form, the CDR3 reads TGTGCCGGCCGGAGGAACACCGGGGAGCTGTTTTTT.

This clone showed up just a few times. This chain joins TRBV7-8 and TRBJ1-3; possibly TRBD1 for D (5 bases). V shed 4 bases and J shed 1 base, with 8 bases lying between them. CDR1 SGHVS and CDR2 FQNEAQ come from the germline V gene. CDR3 length: 14 amino acids. CDR3 sequence (DNA): TGTGCCAGCAGCTCGGGGGTTTCTGGAAACACCATATATTTT. This gives the protein CASSSGVSGNTIYF.

The rearrangement uses TRBV12-5 and TRBJ1-5; D is perhaps TRBD1 (6 bases). The CDR3 has 15 residues. V lost 1 base and J 7 bases, leaving 14 bases between the germline ends. Germline V CDR1 and CDR2: LGHNT, FRNRAP. The CDR3 coding sequence is TGTGCTAGTGGTTTGGGTCATGGGGGCGGGCAGCCCCAGCATTTT. It translates to CASGLGHGGGQPQHF.